Below are 30 T cell receptor beta chains sequenced from a single sample in a study of T cells after yellow fever vaccination (dated by TCRdb to the late 2010s). What the treatment or condition label conveys for this sample: live attenuated yellow fever vaccine strain. Library preparation was by 5' RACE. The sequencing machine was an Illumina HiSeq 2500. TCRdb's own reprocessing of the public reads used fastp at Q25 and MiXCR and kept productive beta chains. A single entry per CDR3 protein holds the most common genes and DNA from its merged rows. The sample records some 670,000 distinct CDR3 sequences, about 12% of which are singletons. About 15% of the sample is taken by the ten largest. The sequencing here drew on PBMCs, taken on the day of the yellow fever booster vaccination. Every receptor here comes from a man aged 25 to 40 who received the YFV17D yellow fever vaccine.

This clonotype has a handful of counts. CDR3 nucleotide sequence: TGTGCCAGCAGCTCGCCCGGACTAGCGGTCACAGATACGCAGTATTTT. As protein: CASSSPGLAVTDTQYF. The chain couples TRBV3-1 to TRBJ2-3; 10 bases map to TRBD2. Germline CDR1 LGHDT, CDR2 YNNKEL (reference sequence). Trimming removed 5 bases from V and 2 bases from J; junction bases left unmatched: 7. This CDR3 has 16 amino acids.

The chain is built from TRBV5-1 and TRBJ2-3; D gene unclear. CDR1 and CDR2 (germline): SGHRS, YFSETQ. V was trimmed by 6 bases and J by 3 bases, leaving 14 bases between them. CDR3 length equals 14 residues. CDR3 loop: CASIPGEVTDTQYF. CDR3 DNA sequence: TGCGCCAGCATTCCCGGAGAGGTGACAGATACGCAGTATTTT.

This rearrangement joins TRBV20-1 to TRBJ2-3, with TRBD2 identical over 9 bases. Germline V gene sequence: CDR1 DFQATT, CDR2 SNEGSKA (reference sequence). The CDR3 length is 15 residues. V was clipped by 0 bases and J by 1 base; unmatched bases: 2. The CDR3 sequence: CSARDPSGGTDTQYF. The CDR3 DNA is TGCAGTGCTAGAGACCCTAGCGGGGGCACAGATACGCAGTATTTT.

This chain uses TRBV28 with TRBJ1-2; TRBD1 aligns across 8 bases. Germline V gene lookup returns CDR1 MDHEN and CDR2 SYDVKM. The ends lost 6 bases at V and 8 bases at J; junction bases unmatched: 17. The CDR3 consists of 16 residues. The CDR3 sequence is CASRTRLAGQGFGYTF. The CDR3 bases are TGTGCCAGCAGAACCCGGTTAGCCGGACAGGGTTTCGGCTACACCTTC.

This clonotype was observed a few times. V and J are TRBV20-1 and TRBJ2-1; TRBD1 agrees at 7 bases. The germline V gene encodes CDR1 DFQATT and CDR2 SNEGSKA (reference sequence). With V trimmed by 2 bases and J by 6 bases, 10 bases remained unmatched. The CDR3 covers 15 residues. CDR3: CSARLNRGKVNEQFF. The CDR3 DNA is TGCAGTGCTAGACTGAACAGGGGAAAGGTCAATGAGCAGTTCTTC.

This clonotype was counted between two and nine times. The chain is built from TRBV20-1 and TRBJ2-5; TRBD2 might be the D (6 bases). Germline values: CDR1 DFQATT, CDR2 SNEGSKA (reference sequence). This CDR3 is 15 amino acids long. V was trimmed by 3 bases and J by 4 bases, leaving 18 bases between them. This chain's CDR3 is CSARDSGKMRETQYF. In DNA, the CDR3 is TGCAGTGCTAGGGATAGCGGCAAAATGCGAGAGACCCAGTACTTC.

The chain combines TRBV7-2 with TRBJ1-1; D is unclear. This CDR3 has 14 residues. The V end lost 1 base, the J end lost 0 bases, and 6 bases lay between the germline ends. Germline CDR1 reads SGHTA; CDR2 reads FQGNSA. The CDR3 region is CASSLVQMNTEAFF. DNA of the CDR3: TGTGCCAGCAGCTTAGTTCAGATGAACACTGAAGCTTTCTTT.

There are a few counts of this clonotype. The chain joins TRBV11-2 to TRBJ1-4; a possible D gene is TRBD1 (5 bases). Trimming took 0 bases from V and 7 from J, leaving 9 bases between them. CDR3 length equals 14 residues. The germline CDR1 and CDR2 sequences are SGHAT and FQNNGV. CDR3 in amino acids: CASSLDRQTEKLFF. CDR3 sequence (DNA): TGTGCCAGCAGCTTAGATAGACAGACTGAAAAACTGTTTTTT.

This clonotype was picked up a small number of times. The chain combines TRBV4-3 with TRBJ2-7, with 8 bases that match TRBD1. Germline values: CDR1 LGHNA, CDR2 YSLEER. The CDR3 runs to 14 residues. V gave up 5 bases and J gave up 3 bases; unmatched junction bases: 6. For the CDR3, the DNA is TGCGCCAGCAGCTCCGGGACAGGCCTCTACGAGCAGTACTTC. It translates to CASSSGTGLYEQYF.

This clonotype showed up just a few times. This sequence joins TRBV27 and TRBJ2-7; 7 bases match TRBD1. J gave up 1 base and V 5 bases, and 11 bases lay outside the gene matches. The CDR3 totals 16 residues. Germline CDR1 reads MNHEY; CDR2 reads SMNVEV (reference sequence). The CDR3: CASSLTGTAISYEQYF. CDR3 DNA sequence: TGTGCCAGCAGTCTTACGGGGACAGCGATATCCTACGAGCAGTACTTC.

The table lists this clonotype with a few counts. The chain employs TRBV4-3 and TRBJ1-6; TRBD1 matches 7 bases. Looked up from germline, CDR1 is LGHNA and CDR2 is YSLEER. Trimming removed 1 base from V and 8 bases from J; junction bases left unmatched: 2. This CDR3 is built from 14 residues. The CDR3: CASSQVQGDSPLHF. CDR3 bases: TGCGCCAGCAGCCAAGTTCAGGGGGATTCACCCCTCCACTTT.

The chain recombines TRBV5-1 with TRBJ2-3, with 7 bases fitting TRBD2. The germline gives CDR1 SGHRS, CDR2 YFSETQ. There are 17 residues in the CDR3. Losses at the gene ends were 0 bases for V and 4 bases for J; bases not matched to a gene: 11. The CDR3 region has the DNA TGCGCCAGCAGCTTGGAAGCGCGGGAGTGGGCCCCAGATACGCAGTATTTT. Amino acids: CASSLEAREWAPDTQYF.

This clonotype showed up many times. The CDR3 sequence: CASSLGGSDTQYF. CDR3 nucleotide sequence: TGTGCCAGCAGCTTAGGAGGGTCAGATACGCAGTATTTT. The V call is TRBV7-9, the J call TRBJ2-3; possibly TRBD2 for D (5 bases). V lost 1 base, J lost 4 bases, and 6 bases lay in between. CDR3 size: 13 residues. CDR1 is SEHNR and CDR2 is FQNEAQ in the germline V gene (reference sequence).

This clonotype was detected once. The chain carries TRBV2 and TRBJ1-5; no clear D gene. The CDR3 is 14 residues long. Germline CDR1 reads SNHLY; CDR2 reads FYNNEI. The V and J ends lost 1 base and 9 bases respectively, with 13 bases between them. Written as DNA, the CDR3 is TGTGCCAGCAGTGAAGGACTTTCCTATGGGCCCCAGCATTTT. It specifies CASSEGLSYGPQHF.

CDR3 sequence (DNA): TGCAGTGCGGTGACCTTCCGGGGACAGCCCCAGCATTTT. Its protein is CSAVTFRGQPQHF. V gene TRBV20-1 combines with J gene TRBJ1-5, with unresolved D. V lost 6 bases and J 7 bases, leaving 16 bases between the germline ends. Germline-derived CDR1 and CDR2 are DFQATT and SNEGSKA (reference sequence). The CDR3 covers 13 residues.

This sequence joins TRBV29-1 and TRBJ1-4, with TRBD1 as a possible D gene (6 bases). Germline values: CDR1 SQVTM, CDR2 ANQGSEA. The CDR3 totals 13 residues. With 6 bases removed from V and 7 bases from J, the gap between germline ends came to 15 bases. The chain's CDR3 is CSVGNRVGEKLFF. The CDR3 DNA is TGCAGCGTGGGCAACAGGGTGGGTGAAAAACTGTTTTTT.

Ten or more counts support this clonotype. The chain recombines TRBV29-1 with TRBJ2-5; D remains ambiguous. The CDR3 totals 10 residues. In germline, CDR1 is SQVTM, CDR2 ANQGSEA. V gave up 3 bases and J gave up 5 bases, with 4 bases separating them. CDR3 nucleotides: TGCAGCGTTGAGTGGGAGACCCAGTACTTC. This translates into CSVEWETQYF.

This clonotype was detected a few times. V usage is TRBV11-2 and J usage is TRBJ2-1; 8 nucleotides align to TRBD2. Trimming at V came to 10 bases and at J to 7 bases, leaving 15 bases not matched to a gene. Per germline, CDR1 SGHAT and CDR2 FQNNGV. The CDR3 sequence is 15 residues long. Written as DNA, the CDR3 is TGTGCCACAGGAGGGAGCAGCGGGAGTTCAAATGAGCAGTTCTTC. Translating gives CATGGSSGSSNEQFF.

This chain joins TRBV6-2 or TRBV6-3 and TRBJ2-7; 8 bases map to TRBD2. Unmatched junction bases numbered 5, after V lost 4 bases and J lost 3 bases. The CDR3 spans 14 residues. Germline V gene sequence: CDR1 MNHEY, CDR2 SVGEGT. In DNA, the CDR3 is TGTGCCAGCAGTTTTCTACTAGCGGACTACGAGCAGTACTTC. Translation gives CASSFLLADYEQYF.

The chain recombines TRBV19 with TRBJ1-2; 7 bases align to TRBD1. CDR1 and CDR2 (germline): LNHDA, SQIVND (reference sequence). V lost 8 bases, J lost 4 bases, and 7 bases stayed unmatched. The CDR3 is 13 residues long. CDR3 sequence reads: CASGRQGSYGYTF. CDR3 coding DNA: TGTGCCAGTGGGAGACAGGGAAGCTATGGCTACACCTTC.

Ten or more counts support this clonotype. This sequence joins TRBV29-1 and TRBJ2-7; 11 bases line up with TRBD1. This CDR3 region has 13 residues. The V segment lost 6 bases and the J segment 7 bases; nucleotides outside the gene matches: 8. The germline V gene has CDR1 SQVTM and CDR2 ANQGSEA. CDR3 loop: CSVARTGGNEQYF. In nucleotides, the CDR3 is TGCAGCGTCGCCCGGACAGGGGGCAATGAGCAGTACTTC.

This clonotype showed up just a few times. V is TRBV4-3 and J is TRBJ2-3; no clear D. The germline gives CDR1 LGHNA, CDR2 YSLEER. The V end lost 0 bases, the J end lost 1 base, and 14 bases lay between the germline ends. This CDR3 region has 17 residues. The CDR3 nucleotides read TGCGCCAGCAGCCAAGAGAGTTCACTTAGGGGCACAGATACGCAGTATTTT. Amino acid sequence: CASSQESSLRGTDTQYF.

This clonotype was observed a handful of times. The chain recombines TRBV5-4 with TRBJ1-2; no reliable D call. The V end was cut by 4 bases, the J end by 1 base, with 14 bases between. The germline CDR1 and CDR2 sequences are SGHNT and YYREEE (reference sequence). CDR3 length equals 15 residues. CDR3 residues: CASSLDGRINYGYTF. The CDR3 DNA sequence: TGTGCCAGCAGCCTTGACGGGCGGATTAACTATGGCTACACCTTC.

Only a few counts were recorded for this clonotype. The V gene is TRBV7-9, the J gene TRBJ2-7; 8 bases map to TRBD2. Trimming cost V 4 bases and J 4 bases; bases outside gene matches: 12. In germline, CDR1 is SEHNR, CDR2 FQNEAQ (reference sequence). The length of the CDR3 is 16 residues. The CDR3 here is CASSSLESGSRYEQYF. CDR3 coding DNA: TGTGCCAGCAGCTCATTGGAGAGCGGGAGTAGGTACGAGCAGTACTTC.

In this sample, this clonotype turned up a few times. The chain couples TRBV24-1 to TRBJ2-1; perhaps TRBD2 as D (5 bases). V lost 4 bases and J 0 bases, leaving 12 bases between the germline ends. Germline V gene lookup returns CDR1 KGHDR and CDR2 SFDVKD. The CDR3 is 16 residues long. The CDR3 sequence: CATSDWTLSSYNEQFF. The CDR3 DNA reads as TGTGCCACCAGTGACTGGACTCTTAGCTCCTACAATGAGCAGTTCTTC.

This clonotype was found a few times. This rearrangement joins TRBV7-2 to TRBJ1-1, with no clear D. The CDR3 has 16 amino acids. Per the germline V gene, CDR1 is SGHTA and CDR2 is FQGNSA. V dropped 1 base and J dropped 5 bases, with 17 bases sitting between them. This CDR3 is CASSLEAGRLGTEAFF. For the CDR3, the DNA is TGTGCCAGCAGCTTAGAGGCAGGACGCCTGGGGACTGAAGCTTTCTTT.

This clonotype was found a few times. The V gene is TRBV28, the J gene TRBJ2-1; D gene unclear. The CDR3 loop spans 12 amino acids. Germline V gene data show CDR1 as MDHEN and CDR2 as SYDVKM. V lost 2 bases, J lost 10 bases, and 9 bases lay in between. The CDR3 DNA reads TGTGCCAGCAGTTTAAGGGCTCGAGAGCAGTTCTTC. Its protein is CASSLRAREQFF.

This clonotype was recorded a few times. The gene calls are TRBV20-1 and TRBJ2-5; maybe TRBD1 (6 bases). CDR1 and CDR2 (germline): DFQATT, SNEGSKA (reference sequence). Trimming took 0 bases from V and 1 from J, leaving 12 bases between them. There are 15 residues in the CDR3. CDR3 bases: TGCAGTGCTAGAGATTCTGGACAGACCCAAGAGACCCAGTACTTC. Translating it yields CSARDSGQTQETQYF.

CDR3 amino acids: CIMGDYREAFF. Written as DNA, the CDR3 is TGCATTATGGGGGACTATCGTGAAGCTTTCTTT. The chain joins TRBV20-1 to TRBJ1-1; the D gene is possibly TRBD1 (5 bases). The CDR3 is 11 residues long. CDR1 DFQATT and CDR2 SNEGSKA come from the germline V gene (reference sequence).

This clonotype was recorded a few times. This chain joins TRBV29-1 and TRBJ1-4; 9 positions agree with TRBD1. Germline-derived CDR1 and CDR2 are SQVTM and ANQGSEA. J gave up 4 bases and V 4 bases, and 1 base lay outside the gene matches. CDR3 size: 13 residues. CDR3 residues: CSVVDRGNEKLFF. The CDR3 DNA is TGCAGCGTTGTGGACAGGGGTAATGAAAAACTGTTTTTT.